This T cell receptor beta chain was sequenced in a study of a mutant IDH1 vaccine in newly diagnosed glioma. Looked up from germline, CDR1 is LNHDA and CDR2 is SQIVND (reference sequence). CDR3 length equals 15 residues. Deletions cut 1 base from V and 10 bases from J, with 17 bases between. Only a few counts were recorded for this clone. Time point in this sample: baseline, week 1 (first vaccination visit). Treatment reported: pre-vaccination baseline after standard-of-care therapy. Clones were sequenced by immunoSEQ multiplex PCR, and TCRdb holds only the in-frame ones, with some missing. The sample lists about 88,000 clones; about 80% were seen once.

The chain employs TRBV19 and TRBJ1-5; D is perhaps TRBD1 (5 bases). The source of this sequence is a man aged 35-49 years with glioma. Some clones in this sample may be carry-over from other donors' samples. The starting material was PBMCs, obtained from a glioma patient treated with radiotherapy, temozolomide or both. The CDR3 loop is CASSIGGAVISPQHF. CDR3 nucleotides: TGTGCCAGTAGTATAGGAGGGGCGGTAATCAGCCCCCAGCATTTT.